A selection of T cell receptor beta chains follows, all from one sample in a study of cytomegalovirus exposure and HLA in healthy donors. Here immunoSEQ multiplex PCR was the method, and the copy in TCRdb shows in-frame clones only, minus some. This sample has more than 120,000 clones; around 87% occur once, and the top ten carry around 10%. The sample consisted of PBMCs. The source of these receptors is a man between 18 and 35 years old in good health and CMV-seropositive. The CDR3 runs from the conserved cysteine through the conserved F or W. D genes are given only for firm matches. Where a row states a size, it is once, few, many or the class of an expanded clone; other rows omit it.

>-|TRBJ2-5|14|TRBV5-1|TRBD1
TGCGCCAGCAGCATGGACAGGATTCAAGAGACCCAGTACTTC
CASSMDRIQETQYF
>once|TRBJ2-7|14|TRBV7-6|-
TGTGCCAGCAGCTCGGGCGTTGCGGGCTACGAGCAGTACTTC
CASSSGVAGYEQYF
>few|TRBJ2-6|19|TRBV9|TRBD1
TGTGCCAGCAGCGCGAAACAGGGGTCCCCGGGATCTGGGGCCAACGTCCTGACTTTC
CASSAKQGSPGSGANVLTF
>-|TRBJ2-5|15|TRBV7-8|-
TGTGCCAGCAGCTTAGCCCGTCTACTACAAGAGACCCAGTACTTC
CASSLARLLQETQYF
>once|TRBJ1-1|13|TRBV2|TRBD1
TGTGCCAGCAGGGGGACAGGGCGAACTGAAGCTTTCTTT
CASRGTGRTEAFF
>many|TRBJ1-2|15|TRBV6-1|-
TGTGCCAGCAGGGAGATTGACGGCACAAACTATGGCTACACCTTC
CASREIDGTNYGYTF
>-|TRBJ1-1|14|TRBV5-1|TRBD1
TGCGCCAGCAGCATACAGGGGCGGGCAACTGAAGCTTTCTTT
CASSIQGRATEAFF
>-|TRBJ2-7|13|TRBV5-6|TRBD2
TGTGCCAGCAGCTTGCGGGGGGGCGACGAGCAGTACTTC
CASSLRGGDEQYF
>-|TRBJ1-5|14|TRBV15|-
TGTGCCACCAGCAGGAGGAGCCTATTAAAGCCCCAGCATTTT
CATSRRSLLKPQHF
>-|TRBJ2-5|13|TRBV7-3|-
TGTGCCAGCAGCAAAGGACAGAGTGAGACCCAGTACTTC
CASSKGQSETQYF
>-|TRBJ1-2|16|TRBV5-4|-
TGTGCCAGCAGCTTGGACCGGGGGGTGGGGTACTATGGCTACACCTTC
CASSLDRGVGYYGYTF
>-|TRBJ2-7|10|TRBV2|-
TGTGCCAGCGGACTCTACGAGCAGTACTTC
CASGLYEQYF
>-|TRBJ2-4|15|TRBV6-5|TRBD2
TGTGCCAGCAGTTACGAGCCTAGCGGGATATACATTCAGTACTTC
CASSYEPSGIYIQYF
>-|TRBJ2-3|16|TRBV7-3|-
TGTGCCAGCAGCGAAGGAACTAGCCGATACACAGATACGCAGTATTTT
CASSEGTSRYTDTQYF
>-|TRBJ1-5|13|TRBV6-1|-
TGTGCCCTCGGGAAGAGTGGCAATCAGCCCCAGCATTTT
CALGKSGNQPQHF
>-|TRBJ1-3|17|TRBV28|-
TGTGCCAGCAGTTTATGGGGAGAGAAGAGCTCTGGAAACACCATATATTTT
CASSLWGEKSSGNTIYF
>-|TRBJ2-3|16|TRBV4-2|TRBD2
TGTGCCAGCAGCCCCCGGGCTAGCGGGGGTGCAGATACGCAGTATTTT
CASSPRASGGADTQYF
>-|TRBJ2-3|15|TRBV2|-
TGTGCCAGCAGTGTCAGTAGTCGGGAGTGGGATACGCAGTATTTT
CASSVSSREWDTQYF
>-|TRBJ2-3|13|TRBV7-3|-
TGTGCCAGCAGCGAGGCCTACCGACGTACGCAGTATTTT
CASSEAYRRTQYF
>few|TRBJ2-7|14|TRBV7-6|-
TGTGCCAGCAGCTTACAGGACAGCTCCTACGAGCAGTACTTC
CASSLQDSSYEQYF
>-|TRBJ2-7|15|TRBV5-1|TRBD2
TGCGCCAGCAGTACGACCGGGACTAGTTATTACGAGCAGTACTTC
CASSTTGTSYYEQYF
>-|TRBJ2-1|15|TRBV11-3|-
TGTGCCAGCAGCCCAAGTGCGGGCGCCTTAAATGAGCAGTTCTTC
CASSPSAGALNEQFF
>-|TRBJ2-1|16|TRBV7-9|TRBD2
TGTGCCAGCAGCTTAGAAACGGGGGGGCGATACAATGAGCAGTTCTTC
CASSLETGGRYNEQFF
>-|TRBJ2-1|14|TRBV14|-
TGTGCCAGCAGCCCAGCGGGCAGGGTCAATGAGCAGTTCTTC
CASSPAGRVNEQFF
>-|TRBJ2-3|16|TRBV27|-
TGTGCCAGCACTCTAAGGGGATGGCAGGGCTCAGATACGCAGTATTTT
CASTLRGWQGSDTQYF
>-|TRBJ2-7|14|TRBV28|-
TGTGCCAGCAGTCTACGGGCCGGAGGACGCGAGCAGTACTTC
CASSLRAGGREQYF
>-|TRBJ1-6|14|TRBV27|-
TGTGCCAGCAGGGGGAATGGGAGTGGTTCACCCCTCCACTTT
CASRGNGSGSPLHF